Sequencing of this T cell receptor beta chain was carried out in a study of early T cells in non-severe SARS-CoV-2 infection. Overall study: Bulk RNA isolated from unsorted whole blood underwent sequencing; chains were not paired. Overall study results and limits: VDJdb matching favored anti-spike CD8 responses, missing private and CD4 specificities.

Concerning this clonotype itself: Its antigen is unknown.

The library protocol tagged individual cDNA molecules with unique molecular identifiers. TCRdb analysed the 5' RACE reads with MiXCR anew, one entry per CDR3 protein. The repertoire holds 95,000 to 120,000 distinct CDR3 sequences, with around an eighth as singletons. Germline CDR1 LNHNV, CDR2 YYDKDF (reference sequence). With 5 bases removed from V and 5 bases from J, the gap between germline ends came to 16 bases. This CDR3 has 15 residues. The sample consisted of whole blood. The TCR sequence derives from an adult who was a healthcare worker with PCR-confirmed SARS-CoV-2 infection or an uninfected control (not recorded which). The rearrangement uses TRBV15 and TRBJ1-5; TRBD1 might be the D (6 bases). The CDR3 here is CATSPERGAHQPQHF. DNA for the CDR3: TGTGCCACCAGCCCGGAGCGGGGGGCGCATCAGCCCCAGCATTTT. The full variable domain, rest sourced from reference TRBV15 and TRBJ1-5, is DAMVIQNPRYQVTQFGKPVTLSCSQTLNHNVMYWYQQKSSQAPKLLFHYYDKDFNNEADTPDNFQSRRPNTSFCFLDIRSPGLGDTAMYLCATSPERGAHQPQHFGDGTRLSIL.